One sample yielded the 8 T cell receptor beta chains listed below, sequenced in a study of blood T cell repertoires in COVID-19. Some clones are missing from TCRdb's copy, which holds only in-frame ones; the method was immunoSEQ multiplex PCR. The sample records more than 85,000 clones, 80% to 90% being singletons. The sequenced sample consisted of peripheral blood. The origin of the receptors is a human donor with COVID-19, enrolled during active disease. The donor label of this sample is uncertain.

V is TRBV6-5 and J is TRBJ2-3; 8 bases are shared with TRBD1. V was clipped by 6 bases and J by 7 bases; unmatched bases: 6. Germline V gene sequence: CDR1 MNHEY, CDR2 SVGAGI. This CDR3 has 13 amino acids. CDR3 amino acids: CASSLRQGNTQYF. The CDR3, as DNA: TGTGCCAGCAGCCTTCGACAGGGGAATACGCAGTATTTT.

The chain links TRBV28 to TRBJ2-3; tentatively, D is TRBD1 (6 bases). The V end lost 2 bases, the J end lost 4 bases, and 13 bases lay between the germline ends. Germline lookup yields CDR1 MDHEN and CDR2 SYDVKM. This CDR3 comprises 15 residues. CDR3 nucleotides: TGTGCCAGCAGTTTAGGACAGTACCGGGCAGATACGCAGTATTTT. Residues: CASSLGQYRADTQYF.

This chain links TRBV9 with TRBJ2-7, with 8 bases matching TRBD2. CDR1 and CDR2 from the germline V gene are SGDLS and YYNGEE. With 3 bases clipped from V and 0 bases from J, the junction kept 5 bases outside the gene matches. The CDR3 runs to 15 residues. CDR3 loop: CASSAVAGSSYEQYF. CDR3 sequence (DNA): TGTGCCAGCAGCGCCGTAGCGGGGAGCTCCTACGAGCAGTACTTC.

V is TRBV6-5 and J is TRBJ2-7; tentatively, D is TRBD2 (5 bases). CDR1 is MNHEY and CDR2 is SVGAGI in the germline V gene. Trimming cost V 10 bases and J 0 bases, with 10 bases left between them. The CDR3 consists of 12 residues. CDR3 region: CAIRTYSYEQYF. DNA for the CDR3: TGTGCCATCCGGACTTACTCCTACGAGCAGTACTTC.

This chain joins TRBV19 and TRBJ1-3; possible D gene TRBD1, 5 bases. Trimming removed 6 bases from V and 0 bases from J, with 12 bases in between. The CDR3 loop spans 15 amino acids. CDR1 and CDR2 (germline): LNHDA, SQIVND (reference sequence). The CDR3 nucleotides read TGTGCCAGTAGCCGGGGGACTGACTCTGGAAACACCATATATTTT. Encoded protein: CASSRGTDSGNTIYF.

The chain has TRBV19 and TRBJ2-7; 7 bases match TRBD1. V trimming: 5 bases; J trimming: 5 bases; junction bases outside the gene matches: 15. There are 16 residues in the CDR3. Germline values: CDR1 LNHDA, CDR2 SQIVND (reference sequence). CDR3 in amino acids: CASSPWDRSSVDEQYF. CDR3 DNA: TGTGCCAGTAGTCCGTGGGACAGATCAAGCGTGGACGAGCAGTACTTC.

The rearrangement uses TRBV5-6 and TRBJ1-1; 7 bases fit TRBD1. Germline CDR1 SGHDT, CDR2 YYEEEE. V was clipped by 2 bases and J by 10 bases; unmatched bases: 11. CDR3 length: 14 amino acids. The CDR3 is CASSFQGGGGSAFF. CDR3 coding DNA: TGTGCCAGCAGCTTTCAAGGGGGCGGTGGTTCAGCTTTCTTT.

This clone was picked up one time. The chain combines TRBV15 with TRBJ1-1, with TRBD1 as a possible D gene (6 bases). CDR3 size: 13 residues. V lost 4 bases and J 3 bases, leaving 9 bases between the germline ends. Germline CDR1 is LNHNV and CDR2 is YYDKDF (reference sequence). Here the CDR3 DNA reads TGTGCCACCAGCATAACAGGGTACACTGAAGCTTTCTTT. Protein: CATSITGYTEAFF. Using reference TRBV15 and TRBJ1-1 for the parts outside the CDR3, the full variable domain is DAMVIQNPRYQVTQFGKPVTLSCSQTLNHNVMYWYQQKSSQAPKLLFHYYDKDFNNEADTPDNFQSRRPNTSFCFLDIRSPGLGDTAMYLCATSITGYTEAFFGQGTRLTVV.